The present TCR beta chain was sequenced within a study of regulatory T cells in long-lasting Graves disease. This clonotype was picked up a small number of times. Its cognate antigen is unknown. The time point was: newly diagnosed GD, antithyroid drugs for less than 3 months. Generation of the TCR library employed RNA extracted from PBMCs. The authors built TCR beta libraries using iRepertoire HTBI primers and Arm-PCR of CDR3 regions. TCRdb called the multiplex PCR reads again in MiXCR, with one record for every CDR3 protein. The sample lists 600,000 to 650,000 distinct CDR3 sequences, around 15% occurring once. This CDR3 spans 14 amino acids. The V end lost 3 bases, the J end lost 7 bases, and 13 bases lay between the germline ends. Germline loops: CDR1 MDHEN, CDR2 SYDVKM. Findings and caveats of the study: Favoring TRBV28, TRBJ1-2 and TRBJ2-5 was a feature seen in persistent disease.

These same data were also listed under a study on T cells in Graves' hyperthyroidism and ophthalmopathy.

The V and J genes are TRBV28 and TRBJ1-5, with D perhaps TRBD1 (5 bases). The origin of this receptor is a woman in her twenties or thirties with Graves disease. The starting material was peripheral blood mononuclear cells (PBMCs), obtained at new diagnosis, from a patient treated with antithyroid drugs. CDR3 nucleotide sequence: TGTGCCAGCAGTTTCGTCGGGGGTCTCCAGCCCCAGCATTTT. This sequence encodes CASSFVGGLQPQHF.